The 16 T cell receptor beta chains in this list originate from one sample, sequenced in a study of T cell clusters in autoimmune cytopenias. Some 39,000 genome equivalents of blood DNA were amplified for TRB. TRB was amplified by touch-down multiplex PCR, primer pools A and B combined. Reprocessing the multiplex PCR reads, TCRdb reports a single entry for every CDR3 protein and omits DNA. The specimen's table records 6,500 to 8,500 distinct CDR3 sequences. The sample was also reused in another study, on T cell repertoires in aging, cancer and after chemotherapy.

Sequencing was done on a sample of peripheral blood. These receptors all come from a human donor in good health.

This clonotype ranks as medium-sized in terms of frequency. The chain has TRBV19 and TRBJ2-5; TCRdb selects TRBD1, and the lack of DNA leaves this call unchecked. CDR3 length equals 13 residues. Germline-derived CDR1 and CDR2 are LNHDA and SQIVND (reference sequence). The CDR3 is CASSIAHQETQYF.

CDR3 sequence reads: CASSERVSGNTIYF. The genes are TRBV6-1 and TRBJ1-3. This CDR3 has 14 amino acids. Germline assignment: CDR1 MNHNS and CDR2 SASEGT.

In terms of frequency, this clonotype is large (0.1 to 1%). The chain links TRBV29-1 to TRBJ2-5; the TCRdb call, TRBD2, lacks DNA for checking. CDR1 is SQVTM, CDR2 ANQGSEA, per germline. This CDR3 region has 14 residues. CDR3 loop: CSVEDALRDETQYF.

V and J are TRBV18 and TRBJ1-5; no DNA is available, so the TRBD1 call from TCRdb remains unchecked. From germline, CDR1 is KGHSH and CDR2 LQKENI. The CDR3 runs to 14 residues. CDR3: CASSAGTGDQPQHF.

The V gene is TRBV5-6, the J gene TRBJ1-1. From germline, CDR1 is SGHDT and CDR2 YYEEEE. This CDR3 has 12 residues. Here the CDR3 reads CASSLGRTEAFF. The full variable domain, rest sourced from reference TRBV5-6 and TRBJ1-1, is DAGVTQSPTHLIKTRGQQVTLRCSPKSGHDTVSWYQQALGQGPQFIFQYYEEEERQRGNFPDRFSGHQFPNYSSELNVNALLLGDSALYLCASSLGRTEAFFGQGTRLTVV.

The CDR3 loop reads CASSGGAGWKFF. The chain employs TRBV19 and TRBJ2-1; TCRdb names TRBD1, which stays unverified in the absence of DNA. There are 12 residues in the CDR3. Germline V gene data show CDR1 as LNHDA and CDR2 as SQIVND (reference sequence).

The chain links TRBV6-1 to TRBJ2-7. The CDR3 is made up of 11 amino acids. CDR1 and CDR2 (germline): MNHNS, SASEGT. This chain's CDR3 is CASSDWGEQYF.

This clonotype is identified as medium-sized from frequency. The chain combines TRBV29-1 with TRBJ2-2; TCRdb gives TRBD1 as the D gene, but with no DNA this cannot be confirmed. Per the germline V gene, CDR1 is SQVTM and CDR2 is ANQGSEA. CDR3 length equals 11 residues. The CDR3 protein is CSVAGAGELFF.

J is TRBJ2-7 and V is TRBV5-1; TCRdb's D call of TRBD1 is untestable without DNA. CDR1 is SGHRS and CDR2 is YFSETQ in the germline V gene. The CDR3 is made up of 15 amino acids. CDR3 in amino acids: CASSLGDRVSYEQYF. The full variable domain, with the rest looked up from reference TRBV5-1 and TRBJ2-7, is KAGVTQTPRYLIKTRGQQVTLSCSPISGHRSVSWYQQTPGQGLQFLFEYFSETQRNKGNFPGRFSGRQFSNSRSEMNVSTLELGDSALYLCASSLGDRVSYEQYFGPGTRLTVT.

This rearrangement joins TRBV6-6 to TRBJ1-4. Germline CDR1 is MNHNY and CDR2 is SVGAGI (reference sequence). There are 16 residues in the CDR3. The CDR3 sequence is CASSYLGAATNEKLFF.

This clonotype is identified as large from frequency. The genes are TRBV29-1 and TRBJ2-5; TCRdb picks TRBD1, but there is no DNA to check that call. Germline loops: CDR1 SQVTM, CDR2 ANQGSEA. The CDR3 covers 12 residues. The CDR3 protein is CSVDISGGTQYF.

The chain couples TRBV12-3 or TRBV12-4 to TRBJ1-1; TCRdb's assignment of TRBD1 cannot be checked, as there is no DNA. The CDR3 has 15 amino acids. The CDR3 is CASSLETGAGTEAFF.

Frequency places this clonotype as medium-sized. The V call is TRBV19, the J call TRBJ2-5; TCRdb designates TRBD2, a call that cannot be tested without DNA. Germline V CDR1 and CDR2: LNHDA, SQIVND (reference sequence). The CDR3 spans 15 residues. The CDR3 sequence: CASSRPGGATETQYF.

The chain links TRBV5-1 to TRBJ2-2; TCRdb names TRBD1, which stays unverified in the absence of DNA. The CDR3 runs to 16 residues. The germline gives CDR1 SGHRS, CDR2 YFSETQ. This CDR3 is CASRSYGAVGTGELFF.

V and J are TRBV6-1 and TRBJ1-5; lacking DNA, the TRBD1 call made by TCRdb goes unchecked. This CDR3 spans 14 amino acids. Germline CDR1 MNHNS, CDR2 SASEGT. The CDR3 spells CASSLTGLEGPQHF.

The chain uses TRBV5-6 and TRBJ2-1; TCRdb proposes TRBD1, but this gene call is untestable without DNA. The CDR3 has 15 amino acids. Per germline, CDR1 SGHDT and CDR2 YYEEEE. This chain's CDR3 is CASSSSGQGYNEQFF.